This T cell receptor (beta chain) was observed in a study of T cells expressing NK-cell markers. Overall study: Cells sorted as CD3+CD56+NKG2C+, CD3+CD56+NKG2C- and CD3+CD56-NKG2C+ T cells supplied the TCR beta repertoires. HCMV seropositivity characterized most of the eight sequenced donors, and seronegativity one.

The germline gives CDR1 MNHEY, CDR2 SVGAGI. CDR3 length: 18 residues. With the 5' RACE reads reprocessed, TCRdb shows one record per CDR3 protein and no DNA. Found here are some 600,000 distinct CDR3 sequences; the top ten clones hold approximately 3.6%. Sequenced input: blood T cells: a sorted CD56 or NKG2C T cell subset, CD4+ or CD8+ T cells, or bulk PBMC T cells (not recorded which). This sequence joins TRBV6-5 and TRBJ2-2; TCRdb lists TRBD2, though no DNA is available to test this call. This TCR was recovered from a man aged 18-30 years in good health. The CDR3 sequence is CASSYRGEAAFYTGELFF.